This T cell receptor (beta chain) was retrieved from a study of blood T cell repertoires in COVID-19. Across the whole study: Sites across the United States, Italy and Spain contributed samples from acute and convalescent COVID-19. Nucleic acid was either cDNA or gDNA, and it came from T cells, B-cell-depleted T cells, or PBMCs.

The V gene's germline CDR1 is KGHDR and CDR2 SFDVKD. Trimming removed 10 bases from V and 8 bases from J, with 19 bases in between. CDR3 size: 14 residues. Under the authors' procedure: Amplification with reference gene primers provided the estimates of nucleated cell counts. Data came from immunoSEQ multiplex PCR; TCRdb stores just in-frame clones and leaves some out. That table is the source of V, J and clone size, and D and trimming were worked out from the DNA. Here the sample spans about half a million clones, approximately 85% being singletons. Sequencing was carried out using peripheral blood. This sequence was found in a human donor in a cohort sampled during active COVID-19. The gene calls are TRBV24-1 and TRBJ1-4; D might be TRBD1 (5 bases). In nucleotides, the CDR3 is TGTGCCACACAAGCCTCGGGGGGAGGGGAAAAACTGTTTTTT. Amino acids: CATQASGGGEKLFF.